Detailed here is one T cell receptor (beta chain). As for treatment: randomized to nivolumab then ipilimumab (arm A) or the reverse (arm B). Sequencing used immunoSEQ multiplex PCR; TCRdb keeps in-frame clones, though not all of them. Of 6,000 or so clones in the sample, less than 60% are singletons; the top ten hold 25% to 30%. This CDR3 is built from 15 residues. The V end lost 0 bases, the J end lost 0 bases, and 8 bases lay between the germline ends. CDR1 and CDR2 (germline): MGHRA, YSYEKL. The sample belongs to a study of sequential checkpoint blockade in melanoma. Sequenced here: CD8+ T cells sorted from blood (inferred from file names), sampled from a patient given nivolumab and ipilimumab in sequence. The sequence was obtained from a human patient with melanoma. Some clones in this sample may be carry-over from other donors' samples. This rearrangement joins TRBV4-1 to TRBJ1-1, with D maybe TRBD1 (6 bases). The CDR3, as DNA: TGCGCCAGCAGCCAAGATAGGACAGTGAACACTGAAGCTTTCTTT. Translation: CASSQDRTVNTEAFF.